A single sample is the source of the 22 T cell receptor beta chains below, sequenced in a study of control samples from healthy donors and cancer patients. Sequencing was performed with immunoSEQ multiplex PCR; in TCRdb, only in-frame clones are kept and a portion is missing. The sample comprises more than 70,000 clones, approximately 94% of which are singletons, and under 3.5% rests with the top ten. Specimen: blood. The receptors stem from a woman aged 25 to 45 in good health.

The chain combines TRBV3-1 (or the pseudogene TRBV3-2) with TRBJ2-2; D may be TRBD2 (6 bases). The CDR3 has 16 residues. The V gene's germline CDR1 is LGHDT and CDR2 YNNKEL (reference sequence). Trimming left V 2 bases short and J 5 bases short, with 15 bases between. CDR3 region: CASSQPGGDPTGELFF. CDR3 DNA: TGTGCCAGCAGCCAACCGGGCGGGGACCCAACCGGGGAGCTGTTTTTT.

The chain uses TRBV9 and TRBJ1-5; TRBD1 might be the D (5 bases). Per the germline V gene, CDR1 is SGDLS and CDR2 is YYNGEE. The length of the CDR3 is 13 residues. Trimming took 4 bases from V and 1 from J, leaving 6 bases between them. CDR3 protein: CASSPGSNQPQHF. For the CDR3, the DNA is TGTGCCAGCAGCCCAGGGAGCAATCAGCCCCAGCATTTT.

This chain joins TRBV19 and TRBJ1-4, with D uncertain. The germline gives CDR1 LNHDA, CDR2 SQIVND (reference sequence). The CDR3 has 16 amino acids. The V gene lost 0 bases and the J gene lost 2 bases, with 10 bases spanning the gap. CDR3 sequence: CASSIDYRRTNEKLFF. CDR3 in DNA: TGTGCCAGTAGTATAGATTACAGAAGGACTAATGAAAAACTGTTTTTT.

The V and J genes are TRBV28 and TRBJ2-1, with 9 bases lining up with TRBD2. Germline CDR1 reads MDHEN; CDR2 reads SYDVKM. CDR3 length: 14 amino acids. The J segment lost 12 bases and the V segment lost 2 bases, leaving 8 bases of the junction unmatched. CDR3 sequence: CASSLAASGVWQFF. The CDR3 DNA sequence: TGTGCCAGCAGTTTAGCTGCTAGCGGGGTTTGGCAGTTCTTC.

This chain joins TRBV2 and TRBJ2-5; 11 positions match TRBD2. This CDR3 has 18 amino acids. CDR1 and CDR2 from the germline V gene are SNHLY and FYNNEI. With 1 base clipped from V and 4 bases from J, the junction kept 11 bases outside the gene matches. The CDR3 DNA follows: TGTGCCAGCAGTGAAGGGGGACTAGCGGAGGGCCGGGGAGAGACCCAGTACTTC. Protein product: CASSEGGLAEGRGETQYF.

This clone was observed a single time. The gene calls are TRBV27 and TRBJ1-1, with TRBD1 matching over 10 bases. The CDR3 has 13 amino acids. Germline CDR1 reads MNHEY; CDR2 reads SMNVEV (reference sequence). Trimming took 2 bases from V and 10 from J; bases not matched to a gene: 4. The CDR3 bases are TGTGCCAGCAGTTTAAGCGACAGGGGGCTAGCTTTCTTT. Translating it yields CASSLSDRGLAFF.

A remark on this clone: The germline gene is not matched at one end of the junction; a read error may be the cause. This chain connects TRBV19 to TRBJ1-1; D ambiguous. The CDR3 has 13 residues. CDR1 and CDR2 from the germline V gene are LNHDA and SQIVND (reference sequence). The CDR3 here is CASRGGENAEAFF. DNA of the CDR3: TGTGCCAGTAGAGGCGGAGAGAACGCTGAAGCTTTCTTT.

The CDR3 region is CASSSKASGGGDTQYF. The CDR3 nucleotides are TGTGCCAGCAGCTCAAAGGCTAGCGGGGGTGGAGATACGCAGTATTTT. The genes are TRBV7-3 and TRBJ2-3; 10 nucleotides agree with TRBD2. CDR1 is SGHTA, CDR2 FQGTGA, per germline. The ends lost 4 bases at V and 5 bases at J; junction bases unmatched: 9. The CDR3 spans 16 residues.

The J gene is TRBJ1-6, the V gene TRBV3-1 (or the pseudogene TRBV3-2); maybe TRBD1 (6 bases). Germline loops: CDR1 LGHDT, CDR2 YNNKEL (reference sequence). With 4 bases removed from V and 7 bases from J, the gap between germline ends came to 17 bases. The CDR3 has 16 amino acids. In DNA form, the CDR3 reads TGTGCCAGCAGCCCACAGGGAGTTCGACCGAATTCACCCCTCCACTTT. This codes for CASSPQGVRPNSPLHF.

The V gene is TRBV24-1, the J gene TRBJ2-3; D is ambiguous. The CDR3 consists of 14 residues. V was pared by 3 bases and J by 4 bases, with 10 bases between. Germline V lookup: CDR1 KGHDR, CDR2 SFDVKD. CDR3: CATSDPRRADTQYF. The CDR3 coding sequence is TGTGCCACCAGTGATCCCCGGCGCGCAGATACGCAGTATTTT.

The CDR3 nucleotides are TGTGCCAGCAGCCAAAGACAGATCCGTGCAACTAATGAAAAACTGTTTTTT. Translated, it gives CASSQRQIRATNEKLFF. The J gene is TRBJ1-4, the V gene TRBV13, with TRBD1 as a possible D gene (5 bases). CDR1 PRHDT and CDR2 FYEKMQ come from the germline V gene (reference sequence). The length of the CDR3 is 17 residues. Between the trimmed V and J ends, which lost 5 bases and 0 bases, there was a span of 16 bases.

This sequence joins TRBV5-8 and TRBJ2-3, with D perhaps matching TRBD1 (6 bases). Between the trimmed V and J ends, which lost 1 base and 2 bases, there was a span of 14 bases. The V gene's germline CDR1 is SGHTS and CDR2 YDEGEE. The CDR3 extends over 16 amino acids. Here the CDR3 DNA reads TGTGCCAGCAGCTTGTCGTACAGGGTTTCCACAGATACGCAGTATTTT. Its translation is CASSLSYRVSTDTQYF.

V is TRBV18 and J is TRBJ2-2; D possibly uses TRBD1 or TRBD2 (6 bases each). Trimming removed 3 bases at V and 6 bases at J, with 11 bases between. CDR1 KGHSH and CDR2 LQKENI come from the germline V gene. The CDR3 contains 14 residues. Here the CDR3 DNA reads TGTGCCAGCTCACCGAACAGGGACTCCGGGGAGCTGTTTTTT. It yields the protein CASSPNRDSGELFF.

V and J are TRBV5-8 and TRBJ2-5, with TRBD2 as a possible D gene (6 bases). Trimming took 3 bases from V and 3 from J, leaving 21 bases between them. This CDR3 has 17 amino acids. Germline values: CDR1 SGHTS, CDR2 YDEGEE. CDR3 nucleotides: TGTGCCAGCAGCTCGGGACGGGGGACTTTTGAAAAAGAGACCCAGTACTTC. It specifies CASSSGRGTFEKETQYF.

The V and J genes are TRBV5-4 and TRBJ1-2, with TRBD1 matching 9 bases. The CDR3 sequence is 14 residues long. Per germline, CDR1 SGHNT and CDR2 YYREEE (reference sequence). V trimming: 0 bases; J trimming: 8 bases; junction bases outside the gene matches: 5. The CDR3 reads CASSLETGGRGYTF. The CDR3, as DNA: TGTGCCAGCAGCTTGGAGACAGGGGGTCGGGGCTACACCTTC.

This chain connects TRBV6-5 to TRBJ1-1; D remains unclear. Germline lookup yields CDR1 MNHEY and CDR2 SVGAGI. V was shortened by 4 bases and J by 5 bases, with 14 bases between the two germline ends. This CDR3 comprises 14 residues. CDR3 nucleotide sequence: TGTGCCAGCAGTTTTTCAGGTCGTGGGACTGAAGCTTTCTTT. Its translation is CASSFSGRGTEAFF.

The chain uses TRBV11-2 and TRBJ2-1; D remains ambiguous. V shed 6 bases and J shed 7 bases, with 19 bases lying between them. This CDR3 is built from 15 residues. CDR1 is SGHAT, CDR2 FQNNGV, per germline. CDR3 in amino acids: CASRHRAELNNEQFF. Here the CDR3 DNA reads TGTGCCAGCAGGCACCGGGCCGAACTCAATAATGAGCAGTTCTTC.

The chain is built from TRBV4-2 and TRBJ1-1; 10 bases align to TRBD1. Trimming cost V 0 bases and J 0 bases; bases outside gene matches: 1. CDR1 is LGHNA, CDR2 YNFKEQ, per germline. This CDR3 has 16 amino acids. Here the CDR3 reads CASSQDGTGVNTEAFF. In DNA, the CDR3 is TGTGCCAGCAGCCAAGATGGGACAGGGGTGAACACTGAAGCTTTCTTT.

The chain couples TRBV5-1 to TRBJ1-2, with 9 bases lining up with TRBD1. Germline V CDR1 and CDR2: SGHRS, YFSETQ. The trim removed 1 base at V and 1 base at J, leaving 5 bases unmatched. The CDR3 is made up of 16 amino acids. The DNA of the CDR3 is TGCGCCAGCAGCTTGAACAGGGGGCCGGGTAACTATGGCTACACCTTC. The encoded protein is CASSLNRGPGNYGYTF. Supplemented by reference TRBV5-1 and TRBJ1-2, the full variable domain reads KAGVTQTPRYLIKTRGQQVTLSCSPISGHRSVSWYQQTPGQGLQFLFEYFSETQRNKGNFPGRFSGRQFSNSRSEMNVSTLELGDSALYLCASSLNRGPGNYGYTFGSGTRLTVV.

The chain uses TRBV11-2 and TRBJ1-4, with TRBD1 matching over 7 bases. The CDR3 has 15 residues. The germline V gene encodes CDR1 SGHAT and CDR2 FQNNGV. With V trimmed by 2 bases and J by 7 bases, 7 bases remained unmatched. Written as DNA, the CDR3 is TGTGCCAGCAGCTTAAGCAGGGGGGAAAGTGAAAAACTGTTTTTT. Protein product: CASSLSRGESEKLFF.

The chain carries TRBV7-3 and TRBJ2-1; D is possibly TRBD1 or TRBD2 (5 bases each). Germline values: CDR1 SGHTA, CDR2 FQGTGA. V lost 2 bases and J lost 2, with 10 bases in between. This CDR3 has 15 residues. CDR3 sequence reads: CASSLGTGTYNEQFF. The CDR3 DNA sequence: TGTGCCAGCAGCTTAGGGACCGGTACCTACAATGAGCAGTTCTTC. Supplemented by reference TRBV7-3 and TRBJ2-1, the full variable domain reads GAGVSQTPSNKVTEKGKYVELRCDPISGHTALYWYRQSLGQGPEFLIYFQGTGAADDSGLPNDRFFAVRPEGSVSTLKIQRTERGDSAVYLCASSLGTGTYNEQFFGPGTRLTVL.

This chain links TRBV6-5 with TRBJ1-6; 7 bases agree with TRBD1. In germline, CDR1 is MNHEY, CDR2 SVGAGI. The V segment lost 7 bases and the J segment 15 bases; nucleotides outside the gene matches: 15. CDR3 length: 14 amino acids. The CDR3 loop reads CASMTQGGIWLLHF. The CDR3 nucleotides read TGTGCCAGCATGACCCAGGGGGGAATATGGCTCCTCCACTTT.